This T cell receptor beta chain is drawn from a study of T cell responses to AZD1222 COVID-19 vaccine. Overall study context: Recipients boosted at about 4 weeks or about 12 weeks are pooled.

The study's findings and limits: Seropositive status at baseline applied to only 5 to 7 AZD1222 recipients. Among the donors, most were white British and more were female, and clonal diversity was possibly underestimated.

V lost 1 base, J lost 5 bases, and 12 bases lay in between. From germline, CDR1 is SGHDT and CDR2 YYEEEE. The CDR3 has 15 amino acids. TCRdb keeps only in-frame clones here, not all; method: immunoSEQ multiplex PCR. The sample holds 150,000 or so clones; roughly nine tenths are singletons and the top ten take 1.5% to 2%. On this clone: No antigen is known for it.

This material consisted of peripheral blood, taken on day 0 of AZD1222 vaccination. This sequence was found in an adult in good health. The chain recombines TRBV5-6 with TRBJ1-4; no firm D call. The CDR3: CASSLNLGGNEKLFF. CDR3 coding DNA: TGTGCCAGCAGCTTGAATCTCGGAGGAAATGAAAAACTGTTTTTT.